The 17 T cell receptor beta chains below were found in one sample sequenced in a study of blood T cell repertoires in COVID-19. Profiled with immunoSEQ multiplex PCR; TCRdb holds only in-frame clones, not every one. The table shows about 88,000 clones, with approximately 90% occurring only once. The specimen was peripheral blood. These receptors were obtained from a woman aged 80 or over with acute or convalescent COVID-19.

This chain uses TRBV7-9 with TRBJ2-3; 8 bases match TRBD2. CDR1 and CDR2 (germline): SEHNR, FQNEAQ (reference sequence). The CDR3 contains 13 residues. Losses at the gene ends were 4 bases for V and 6 bases for J; bases not matched to a gene: 3. The CDR3 reads CASSSSGGDTQYF. The CDR3 nucleotides are TGTGCCAGCAGCTCCTCGGGGGGGGATACGCAGTATTTT. The whole variable domain, filled in from reference TRBV7-9 and TRBJ2-3, reads DTGVSQNPRHKITKRGQNVTFRCDPISEHNRLYWYRQTLGQGPEFLTYFQNEAQLEKSRLLSDRFSAERPKGSFSTLEIQRTEQGDSAMYLCASSSSGGDTQYFGPGTRLTVL.

The V gene is TRBV5-6, the J gene TRBJ2-1, with D possibly TRBD2 on 6 matching bases. This CDR3 has 17 amino acids. Looked up from germline, CDR1 is SGHDT and CDR2 is YYEEEE. Trimming removed 5 bases from V and 7 bases from J, with 25 bases in between. The CDR3 here is CASSRLGGLYLLNEQFF. CDR3 bases: TGTGCCAGCAGTCGTTTGGGGGGACTTTATCTTCTAAATGAGCAGTTCTTC. The full variable domain, rest sourced from reference TRBV5-6 and TRBJ2-1, is DAGVTQSPTHLIKTRGQQVTLRCSPKSGHDTVSWYQQALGQGPQFIFQYYEEEERQRGNFPDRFSGHQFPNYSSELNVNALLLGDSALYLCASSRLGGLYLLNEQFFGPGTRLTVL.

The rearrangement links TRBV2 to TRBJ2-1; D call uncertain. Trimming left V 7 bases short and J 10 bases short, with 11 bases between. The CDR3 contains 11 residues. Germline V gene sequence: CDR1 SNHLY, CDR2 FYNNEI. The DNA for the CDR3 is TGTGCCAGCACTGAGAGGCAGGAGCAGTTCTTC. Translation gives CASTERQEQFF.

The chain uses TRBV9 and TRBJ1-2; D is perhaps TRBD1 (6 bases). V gave up 3 bases and J gave up 6 bases, with 15 bases separating them. Germline loops: CDR1 SGDLS, CDR2 YYNGEE. The CDR3 consists of 14 residues. This CDR3 reads CASSADPGADGYTF. CDR3 DNA: TGTGCCAGCAGCGCGGACCCAGGGGCGGATGGCTACACCTTC. Full variable domain (remainder filled in from reference TRBV9 and TRBJ1-2): DSGVTQTPKHLITATGQRVTLRCSPRSGDLSVYWYQQSLDQGLQFLIQYYNGEERAKGNILERFSAQQFPDLHSELNLSSLELGDSALYFCASSADPGADGYTFGSGTRLTVV.

The chain links TRBV7-2 to TRBJ2-7, with a weak D call TRBD1 (7 bases). The length of the CDR3 is 13 residues. The ends were cut back, 4 bases at V and 9 bases at J, with 16 bases in the middle. The germline gives CDR1 SGHTA, CDR2 FQGNSA. In DNA, the CDR3 is TGTGCCAGCAGCTCCTACGGGAGACAGGGGCAGTACTTC. Protein sequence: CASSSYGRQGQYF.

The chain links TRBV6-5 to TRBJ1-1, with D perhaps matching TRBD1 (6 bases). CDR1 is MNHEY, CDR2 SVGAGI, per germline. Trimming took 4 bases from V and 3 from J, leaving 9 bases between them. The CDR3 length is 13 residues. The CDR3 nucleotides read TGTGCCAGCAGTTTCTCAGGGGACACTGAAGCTTTCTTT. It specifies CASSFSGDTEAFF.

V usage is TRBV25-1 and J usage is TRBJ1-2; maybe TRBD1 (6 bases). The V end lost 1 base, the J end lost 7 bases, and 10 bases lay between the germline ends. Germline CDR1 is MGHDK and CDR2 is SYGVNS. The CDR3 loop spans 13 amino acids. CDR3 nucleotides: TGTGCCAGCAGTGAATCCGGGGGGCCTGGCTACACCTTC. Its protein product is CASSESGGPGYTF.

The gene calls are TRBV19 and TRBJ2-3, with D possibly being TRBD1 (6 bases). The CDR3 consists of 15 residues. Germline V CDR1 and CDR2: LNHDA, SQIVND (reference sequence). V was trimmed by 1 base and J by 4 bases, leaving 12 bases between them. This chain's CDR3 is CASSIGRGSPDTQYF. The CDR3 nucleotides are TGTGCCAGTAGTATAGGTAGGGGGAGCCCAGATACGCAGTATTTT.

The CDR3: CASSDTGTPYNEQFF. The DNA of the CDR3 is TGTGCCAGCAGCGATACCGGGACACCGTACAATGAGCAGTTCTTC. The gene calls are TRBV9 and TRBJ2-1; TRBD1 might be the D (6 bases). The germline CDR1 and CDR2 sequences are SGDLS and YYNGEE. CDR3 length: 15 residues. V shed 3 bases and J shed 4 bases, with 14 bases lying between them. The full variable domain, its missing parts supplied by reference TRBV9 and TRBJ2-1, is DSGVTQTPKHLITATGQRVTLRCSPRSGDLSVYWYQQSLDQGLQFLIQYYNGEERAKGNILERFSAQQFPDLHSELNLSSLELGDSALYFCASSDTGTPYNEQFFGPGTRLTVL.

This chain joins TRBV7-2 and TRBJ2-4; 10 nucleotides match TRBD1. CDR3 length equals 14 residues. Per germline, CDR1 SGHTA and CDR2 FQGNSA. V dropped 6 bases and J dropped 8; count of bases not matched to a gene: 7. The CDR3: CASSTGTGVHIQYF. The CDR3 DNA reads as TGTGCCAGCAGTACCGGGACAGGGGTACACATTCAGTACTTC.

The CDR3 nucleotides read TGTGCCAGTAGCCAAAATGAAAAACTGTTTTTT. This sequence encodes CASSQNEKLFF. The chain carries TRBV19 and TRBJ1-4; D remains ambiguous. The V gene's germline CDR1 is LNHDA and CDR2 SQIVND (reference sequence). CDR3 length equals 11 residues. V shed 6 bases and J shed 5 bases, with 4 bases lying between them.

The rearrangement joins TRBV25-1 to TRBJ2-6; tentatively, D is TRBD2 (6 bases). The CDR3 covers 16 residues. CDR1 is MGHDK, CDR2 SYGVNS, per germline. The V and J ends lost 0 bases and 4 bases respectively, with 10 bases between them. This CDR3 reads CASSEYGGTGANVLTF. The CDR3 DNA reads as TGTGCCAGCAGTGAATATGGAGGGACCGGGGCCAACGTCCTGACTTTC.

This clone has only one observation. The CDR3 coding sequence is TGTGCCAGCTCCCTTTCGGACAGGGTAGGCGAGCAGTACTTC. Amino acids: CASSLSDRVGEQYF. This chain uses TRBV18 with TRBJ2-7, with TRBD1 matching over 8 bases. The CDR3 length is 14 residues. CDR1 is KGHSH and CDR2 is LQKENI in the germline V gene. The junction had 10 bases not matched to a gene; V was cut back by 6 bases and J by 6 bases.

The chain employs TRBV11-3 and TRBJ2-5, with TRBD2 matching over 7 bases. The CDR3 sequence is 15 residues long. The V segment lost 4 bases and the J segment 3 bases; nucleotides outside the gene matches: 8. From germline, CDR1 is SGHNT and CDR2 YENEEA. The CDR3 loop is CASSYTGAGEETQYF. The CDR3 DNA follows: TGTGCCAGCAGCTATACTGGGGCGGGGGAAGAGACCCAGTACTTC.

This clone was counted once. The chain links TRBV5-1 to TRBJ1-4; TRBD1 aligns across 8 bases. Germline values: CDR1 SGHRS, CDR2 YFSETQ. The CDR3 contains 15 residues. J gave up 5 bases and V 3 bases, and 6 bases lay outside the gene matches. The CDR3: CASSSGGQENEKLFF. The CDR3 nucleotides are TGCGCCAGCAGCTCTGGGGGACAGGAAAATGAAAAACTGTTTTTT.

The J gene is TRBJ2-1, the V gene TRBV28, with 14 bases that match TRBD2. Germline assignment: CDR1 MDHEN and CDR2 SYDVKM. The CDR3 is 16 amino acids. J lost 8 bases, V lost 2 bases, and 5 bases had no gene match. The CDR3 nucleotides read TGTGCCAGCAGTTTACCGGGGACTAGCGGGAGCCATGAGCAGTTCTTC. This codes for CASSLPGTSGSHEQFF.

This chain connects TRBV2 to TRBJ1-4; TRBD1 aligns across 7 bases. Germline CDR1 reads SNHLY; CDR2 reads FYNNEI. This CDR3 contains 12 residues. V shed 10 bases, J shed 4 bases, and the junction held 3 bases outside the gene matches. The CDR3 DNA is TGTGCCACAGACAGGGATAATGAAAAACTGTTTTTT. Residues: CATDRDNEKLFF.